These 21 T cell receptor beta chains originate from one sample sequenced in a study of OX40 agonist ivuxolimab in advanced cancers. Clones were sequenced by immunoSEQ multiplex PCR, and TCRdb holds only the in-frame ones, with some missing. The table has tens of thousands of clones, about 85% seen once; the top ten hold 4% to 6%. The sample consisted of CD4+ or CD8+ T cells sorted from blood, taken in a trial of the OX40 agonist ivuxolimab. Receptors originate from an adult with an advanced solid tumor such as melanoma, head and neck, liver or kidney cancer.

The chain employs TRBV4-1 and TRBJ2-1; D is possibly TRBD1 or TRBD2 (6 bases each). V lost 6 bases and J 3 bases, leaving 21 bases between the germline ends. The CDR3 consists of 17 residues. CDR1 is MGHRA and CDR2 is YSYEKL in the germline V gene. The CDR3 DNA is TGCGCCAGCAGGTCCCTGGGGGGCGCCGGGGGCTACAATGAGCAGTTCTTC. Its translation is CASRSLGGAGGYNEQFF.

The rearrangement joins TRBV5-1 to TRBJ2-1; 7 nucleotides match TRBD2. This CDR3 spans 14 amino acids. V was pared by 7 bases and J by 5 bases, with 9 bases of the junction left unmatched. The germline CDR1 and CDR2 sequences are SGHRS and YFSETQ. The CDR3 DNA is TGCGCCAGCCTTTTGGGGCTAGCGGACAATGAGCAGTTCTTC. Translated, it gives CASLLGLADNEQFF.

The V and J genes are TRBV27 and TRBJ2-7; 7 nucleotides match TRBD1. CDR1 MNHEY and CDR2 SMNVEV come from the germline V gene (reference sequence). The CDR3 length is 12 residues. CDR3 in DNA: TGTGCTGACCAGGGGGTTTCCTACGAGCAGTACTTC. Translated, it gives CADQGVSYEQYF.

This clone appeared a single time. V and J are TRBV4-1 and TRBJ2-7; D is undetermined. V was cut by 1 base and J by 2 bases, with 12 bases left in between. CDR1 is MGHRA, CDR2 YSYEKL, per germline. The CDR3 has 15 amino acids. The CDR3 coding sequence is TGCGCCAGCAGCCAAGGGTCGCTTAGTCCCTACGAGCAGTACTTC. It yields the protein CASSQGSLSPYEQYF.

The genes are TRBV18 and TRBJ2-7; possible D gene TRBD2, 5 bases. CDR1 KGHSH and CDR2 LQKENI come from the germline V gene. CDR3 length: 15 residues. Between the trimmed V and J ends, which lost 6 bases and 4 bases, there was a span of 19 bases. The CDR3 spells CASSTHGERTYEQYF. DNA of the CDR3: TGTGCCAGCTCGACCCACGGGGAGAGGACTTACGAGCAGTACTTC.

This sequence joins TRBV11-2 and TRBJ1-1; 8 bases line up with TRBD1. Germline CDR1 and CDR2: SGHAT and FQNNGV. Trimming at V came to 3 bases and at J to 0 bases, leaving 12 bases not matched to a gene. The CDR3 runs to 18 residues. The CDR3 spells CASSFGRGRFRLNTEAFF. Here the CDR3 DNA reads TGTGCCAGCAGCTTCGGCAGGGGGCGTTTCCGACTGAACACTGAAGCTTTCTTT.

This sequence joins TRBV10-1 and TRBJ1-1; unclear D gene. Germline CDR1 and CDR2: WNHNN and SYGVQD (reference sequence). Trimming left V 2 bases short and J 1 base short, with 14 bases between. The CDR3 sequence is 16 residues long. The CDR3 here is CASSEVPGQPNTEAFF. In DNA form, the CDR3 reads TGCGCCAGCAGTGAGGTTCCCGGCCAGCCGAACACTGAAGCTTTCTTT.

The CDR3 nucleotides read TGTGCTAGTGGTTGGCGGAAGGGGGCCGGGAATAGCAATCAGCCCCAGCATTTT. It codes for CASGWRKGAGNSNQPQHF. The chain carries TRBV12-5 and TRBJ1-5; 7 bases are a match to TRBD1. V was clipped by 4 bases and J by 0 bases; unmatched bases: 12. CDR1 and CDR2 from the germline V gene are LGHNT and FRNRAP. The CDR3 loop spans 18 amino acids. The whole variable domain, remainder taken from reference TRBV12-5 and TRBJ1-5, is DARVTQTPRHKVTEMGQEVTMRCQPILGHNTVFWYRQTMMQGLELLAYFRNRAPLDDSGMPKDRFSAEMPDATLATLKIQPSEPRDSAVYFCASGWRKGAGNSNQPQHFGDGTRLSIL.

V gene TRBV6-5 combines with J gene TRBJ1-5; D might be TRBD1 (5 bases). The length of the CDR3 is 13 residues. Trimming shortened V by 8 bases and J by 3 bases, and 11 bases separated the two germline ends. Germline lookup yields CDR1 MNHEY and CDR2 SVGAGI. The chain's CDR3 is CASGAGNNQPQHF. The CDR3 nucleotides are TGTGCCAGCGGGGCGGGCAACAATCAGCCCCAGCATTTT.

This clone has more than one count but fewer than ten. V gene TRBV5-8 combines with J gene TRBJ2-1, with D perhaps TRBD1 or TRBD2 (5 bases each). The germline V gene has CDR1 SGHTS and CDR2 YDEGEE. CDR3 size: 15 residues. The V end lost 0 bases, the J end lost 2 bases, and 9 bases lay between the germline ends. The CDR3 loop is CASSLEGTAYNEQFF. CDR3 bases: TGTGCCAGCAGCTTGGAGGGGACGGCCTACAATGAGCAGTTCTTC.

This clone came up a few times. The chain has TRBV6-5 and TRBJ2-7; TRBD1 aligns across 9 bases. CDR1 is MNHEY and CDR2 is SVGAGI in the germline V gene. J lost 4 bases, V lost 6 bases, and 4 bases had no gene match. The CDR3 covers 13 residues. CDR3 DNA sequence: TGTGCCAGCAGACAGGGGGCAGGGTACGAGCAGTACTTC. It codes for CASRQGAGYEQYF.

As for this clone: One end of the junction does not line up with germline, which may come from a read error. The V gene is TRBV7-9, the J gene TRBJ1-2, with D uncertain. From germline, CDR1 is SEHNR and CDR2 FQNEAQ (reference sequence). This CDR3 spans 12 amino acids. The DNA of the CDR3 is TGTGCCAGCACCTTCACCGGGCCCCCCAGCTCCTTC. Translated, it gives CASTFTGPPSSF. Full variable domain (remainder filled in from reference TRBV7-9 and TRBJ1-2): DTGVSQNPRHKITKRGQNVTFRCDPISEHNRLYWYRQTLGQGPEFLTYFQNEAQLEKSRLLSDRFSAERPKGSFSTLEIQRTEQGDSAMYLCASTFTGPPSSFGSGTRLTVV.

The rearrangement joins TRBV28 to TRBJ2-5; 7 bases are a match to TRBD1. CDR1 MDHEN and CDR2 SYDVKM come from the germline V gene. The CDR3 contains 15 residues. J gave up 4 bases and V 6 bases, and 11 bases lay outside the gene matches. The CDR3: CASRFPGTAIETQYF. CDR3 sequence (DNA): TGTGCCAGCAGGTTCCCTGGGACAGCCATAGAGACCCAGTACTTC.

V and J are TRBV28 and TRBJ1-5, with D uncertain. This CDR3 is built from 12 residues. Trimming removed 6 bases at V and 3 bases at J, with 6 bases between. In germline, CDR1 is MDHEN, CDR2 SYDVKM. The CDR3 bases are TGTGCCAGCAGCGCAGACAATCAGCCCCAGCATTTT. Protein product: CASSADNQPQHF.

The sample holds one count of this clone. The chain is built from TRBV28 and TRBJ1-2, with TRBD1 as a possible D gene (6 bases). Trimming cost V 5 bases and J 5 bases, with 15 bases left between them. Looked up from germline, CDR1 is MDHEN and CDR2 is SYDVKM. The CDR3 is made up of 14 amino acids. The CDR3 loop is CASSSRRGAYGYTF. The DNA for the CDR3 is TGTGCCAGCAGTAGCCGCCGGGGGGCTTATGGCTACACCTTC.

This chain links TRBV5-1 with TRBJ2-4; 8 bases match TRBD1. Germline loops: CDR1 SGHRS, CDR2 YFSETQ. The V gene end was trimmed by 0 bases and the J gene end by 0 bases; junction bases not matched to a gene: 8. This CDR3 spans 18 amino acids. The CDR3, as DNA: TGCGCCAGCAGCTTGGAGGTCGACAGGGGAATAGCCAAAAACATTCAGTACTTC. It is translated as CASSLEVDRGIAKNIQYF.

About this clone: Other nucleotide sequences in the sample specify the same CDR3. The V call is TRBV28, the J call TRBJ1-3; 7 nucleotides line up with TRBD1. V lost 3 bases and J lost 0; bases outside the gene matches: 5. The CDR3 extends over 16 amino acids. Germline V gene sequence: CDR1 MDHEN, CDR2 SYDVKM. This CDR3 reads CASSLDRSYSGNTIYF. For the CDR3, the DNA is TGTGCCAGCAGTTTGGACAGGAGCTACTCTGGAAACACCATATATTTT.

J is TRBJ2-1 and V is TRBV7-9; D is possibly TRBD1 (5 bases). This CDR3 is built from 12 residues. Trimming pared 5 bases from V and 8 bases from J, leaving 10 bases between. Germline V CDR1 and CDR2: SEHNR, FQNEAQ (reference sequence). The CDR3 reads CASSTQGYEQFF. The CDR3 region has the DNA TGTGCCAGCAGCACGCAGGGATATGAGCAGTTCTTC.

The CDR3 sequence is CASGAYGYTF. DNA for the CDR3: TGTGCCAGCGGGGCCTATGGCTACACCTTC. The chain has TRBV19 and TRBJ1-2; TRBD1 is a possible D gene (5 bases). The germline V gene encodes CDR1 LNHDA and CDR2 SQIVND (reference sequence). The CDR3 extends over 10 amino acids. V lost 9 bases to trimming and J lost 4 bases, with 6 bases between them.

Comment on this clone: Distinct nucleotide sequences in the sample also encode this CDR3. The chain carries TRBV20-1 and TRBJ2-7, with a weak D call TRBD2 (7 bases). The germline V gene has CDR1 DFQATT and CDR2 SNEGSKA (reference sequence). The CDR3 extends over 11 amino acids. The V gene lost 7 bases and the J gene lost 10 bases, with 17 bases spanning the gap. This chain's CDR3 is CSGKGGASQYF. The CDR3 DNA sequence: TGCAGTGGTAAGGGGGGGGCTTCCCAGTACTTC.

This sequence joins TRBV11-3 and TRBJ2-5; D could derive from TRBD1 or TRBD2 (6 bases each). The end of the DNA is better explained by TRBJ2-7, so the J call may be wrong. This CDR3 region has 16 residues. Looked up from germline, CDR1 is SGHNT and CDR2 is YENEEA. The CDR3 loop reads CASSLEKGGGTYEQYF. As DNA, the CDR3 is TGTGCCAGCAGCTTAGAAAAGGGGGGCGGAACCTACGAGCAGTACTTC.